The 15 T cell receptor beta chains presented below share a single source sample, sequenced in a study of beta chain features in type 1 diabetes. Study findings and constraints: Shorter TCRB CDR3s, moderately but significantly so, were found in Type 1 diabetes patients in all four CD4+ subsets.

TCRB transcripts that were expressed got sequenced, as all of the isolated RNA had been reverse transcribed. The assay was immunoSEQ multiplex PCR, and TCRdb's table has in-frame clones only and misses some. The sample gives a few hundred thousand clones, over 11% of which show up once; roughly 0.019% is in the top ten. Their cognate antigens are unknown. Sequencing was done on a sample of naive CD4+ T cells from blood. Receptor source: a man aged 30 to 45 with type 1 diabetes.

A single count supports this clone. The chain carries TRBV7-9 and TRBJ1-5; no definite D call. V was pared by 2 bases and J by 0 bases, with 5 bases between. Germline assignment: CDR1 SEHNR and CDR2 FQNEAQ (reference sequence). CDR3 length: 14 amino acids. CDR3 nucleotide sequence: TGTGCCAGCAGCTTAAGCCCTAGCAATCAGCCCCAGCATTTT. This gives the protein CASSLSPSNQPQHF. The full variable domain, with the rest looked up from reference TRBV7-9 and TRBJ1-5, is DTGVSQNPRHKITKRGQNVTFRCDPISEHNRLYWYRQTLGQGPEFLTYFQNEAQLEKSRLLSDRFSAERPKGSFSTLEIQRTEQGDSAMYLCASSLSPSNQPQHFGDGTRLSIL.

This clone appeared a few times. This chain links TRBV5-6 with TRBJ1-5, with D possibly matching TRBD1 (6 bases). Germline V gene data show CDR1 as SGHDT and CDR2 as YYEEEE. The CDR3 is 14 amino acids. Trimming took off 1 base at V and 5 bases at J, with 10 bases between the two ends. The CDR3 nucleotides are TGTGCCAGCAGCTTGCGGGGGGCGGATCAGCCCCAGCATTTT. Amino acid sequence: CASSLRGADQPQHF.

The chain carries TRBV9 and TRBJ2-1, with D possibly TRBD2 on 6 matching bases. Trimming removed 3 bases at V and 0 bases at J, with 10 bases between. The length of the CDR3 is 15 residues. Germline lookup yields CDR1 SGDLS and CDR2 YYNGEE. As DNA, the CDR3 is TGTGCCAGCAGCGAACTAGCAGGCTCCTACAATGAGCAGTTCTTC. Amino acid sequence: CASSELAGSYNEQFF.

The rearrangement uses TRBV6-1 and TRBJ1-1, with 7 nucleotides matching TRBD1. This CDR3 region has 15 residues. CDR1 is MNHNS and CDR2 is SASEGT in the germline V gene. Unmatched junction bases numbered 4, after V lost 2 bases and J lost 1 base. The DNA for the CDR3 is TGTGCCAGCAGTGAATCCGGGACAGCGAACACTGAAGCTTTCTTT. This sequence encodes CASSESGTANTEAFF.

The gene calls are TRBV2 and TRBJ2-4; 7 nucleotides line up with TRBD2. In germline, CDR1 is SNHLY, CDR2 FYNNEI. V was pared by 5 bases and J by 8 bases, with 12 bases of the junction left unmatched. The CDR3 contains 15 residues. Here the CDR3 reads CASSPGWGGADIQYF. The CDR3 DNA sequence: TGTGCCAGCAGTCCCGGATGGGGAGGGGCGGACATTCAGTACTTC.

The rearrangement joins TRBV9 to TRBJ1-1; 7 nucleotides match TRBD1. The CDR3 is 14 residues long. Germline-derived CDR1 and CDR2 are SGDLS and YYNGEE. The junction had 5 bases not matched to a gene; V was cut back by 0 bases and J by 6 bases. The chain's CDR3 is CASSVGQGSPEAFF. The CDR3 nucleotides read TGTGCCAGCAGCGTAGGACAGGGAAGTCCTGAAGCTTTCTTT.

Only a few counts were recorded for this clone. The rearrangement uses TRBV9 and TRBJ1-4, with D maybe TRBD1 (6 bases). This CDR3 is built from 13 residues. In germline, CDR1 is SGDLS, CDR2 YYNGEE. The V end was cut by 0 bases, the J end by 6 bases, with 6 bases between. CDR3 amino acids: CASSVEGDEKLFF. CDR3 sequence (DNA): TGTGCCAGCAGCGTAGAGGGGGATGAAAAACTGTTTTTT.

The chain has TRBV5-4 and TRBJ2-3; 9 nucleotides agree with TRBD1. Germline trimming cut 6 bases from V and 0 bases from J; bases unmatched to any gene: 5. The CDR3 sequence is 15 residues long. Germline V gene data show CDR1 as SGHNT and CDR2 as YYREEE (reference sequence). CDR3 region: CASTTGGLSTDTQYF. DNA of the CDR3: TGTGCCAGCACAACAGGGGGCCTAAGCACAGATACGCAGTATTTT.

The chain employs TRBV5-1 and TRBJ1-3; D gene unclear. CDR1 and CDR2 from the germline V gene are SGHRS and YFSETQ. The CDR3 contains 11 residues. V was cut by 7 bases and J by 1 base, with 3 bases left in between. CDR3 region: CASRSGNTIYF. The CDR3 region has the DNA TGCGCCAGCCGGTCTGGAAACACCATATATTTT.

This clone was observed a few times. The V and J genes are TRBV2 and TRBJ1-4; 7 nucleotides line up with TRBD1. This CDR3 is built from 14 residues. The J segment lost 7 bases and the V segment lost 5 bases, leaving 7 bases of the junction unmatched. From germline, CDR1 is SNHLY and CDR2 FYNNEI. Here the CDR3 reads CASSPNRGGEKLFF. The CDR3 region has the DNA TGTGCCAGCAGTCCAAACAGGGGAGGTGAAAAACTGTTTTTT. The full variable domain, with the rest looked up from reference TRBV2 and TRBJ1-4, is EPEVTQTPSHQVTQMGQEVILRCVPISNHLYFYWYRQILGQKVEFLVSFYNNEISEKSEIFDDQFSVERPDGSNFTLKIRSTKLEDSAMYFCASSPNRGGEKLFFGSGTQLSVL.

This clone was detected a few times. The rearrangement links TRBV5-1 to TRBJ2-5; D is possibly TRBD1 (5 bases). This CDR3 has 13 amino acids. Germline loops: CDR1 SGHRS, CDR2 YFSETQ. Between the trimmed V and J ends, which lost 4 bases and 4 bases, there was a span of 11 bases. Here the CDR3 reads CASSLDTLETQYF. In DNA, the CDR3 is TGCGCCAGCAGCCTGGACACCTTAGAGACCCAGTACTTC.

This clone was observed a few times. The V call is TRBV4-1, the J call TRBJ1-2; TRBD1 matches at 8 bases. From germline, CDR1 is MGHRA and CDR2 YSYEKL. The CDR3 has 13 amino acids. The V and J ends lost 4 bases and 3 bases, in that order; junction bases with no gene match: 1. CDR3 in amino acids: CASSPTGDYGYTF. The CDR3 nucleotides read TGCGCCAGCAGCCCGACAGGGGACTATGGCTACACCTTC.

The sample holds a few counts of this clone. V gene TRBV5-1 combines with J gene TRBJ2-3; possibly TRBD2 for D (5 bases). CDR1 is SGHRS and CDR2 is YFSETQ in the germline V gene. The CDR3 covers 14 residues. Trimming pared 1 base from V and 0 bases from J, leaving 6 bases between. The CDR3, as DNA: TGCGCCAGCAGCTTGTGGGAGAGCACAGATACGCAGTATTTT. Translating gives CASSLWESTDTQYF.

The chain has TRBV5-1 and TRBJ2-2, with 7 bases aligning to TRBD1. The CDR3 consists of 16 residues. Germline loops: CDR1 SGHRS, CDR2 YFSETQ. V was pared by 0 bases and J by 0 bases, with 2 bases of the junction left unmatched. CDR3 region: CASSLGDRTNTGELFF. Here the CDR3 DNA reads TGCGCCAGCAGCTTGGGGGACAGAACGAACACCGGGGAGCTGTTTTTT.

The sample holds a few counts of this clone. CDR3 in amino acids: CASSPGQRINSGNTIYF. DNA for the CDR3: TGTGCCAGCTCACCAGGCCAGAGGATTAACTCTGGAAACACCATATATTTT. The chain employs TRBV18 and TRBJ1-3; D unclear. The CDR3 totals 17 residues. Germline V lookup: CDR1 KGHSH, CDR2 LQKENI. The V end was cut by 2 bases, the J end by 0 bases, with 14 bases between.